The clone carrying this T cell receptor (beta chain) was observed a few times. Its specificity is unknown. TCRdb fed the 5' RACE reads into MiXCR, producing one record per CDR3 protein. Among about 320,000 distinct CDR3 sequences listed, approximately 4.3% were seen once. V was cut by 5 bases and J by 8 bases, with 22 bases left in between. The CDR3 length is 16 residues. Germline CDR1 is SGHAT and CDR2 is FQNNGV. The sample is drawn from a study of T cells after yellow fever vaccination. Study-wide results and limits: Of the clonotypes, a small share occurred in both CD4 and CD8 compartments. Once the booster was given, most primary-vaccination clones reappeared, at approximately 97% for CD4 and approximately 88% for CD8.

The chain combines TRBV11-2 with TRBJ2-1; D perhaps matches TRBD2 (5 bases). This TCR was sampled from a man aged 18 to 30 who received the YFV17D yellow fever vaccine. Sequenced material: PBMCs, taken 15 days after the yellow fever booster vaccination. CDR3 DNA: TGTGCCAGCAGCATTACCATAGCGCCGCGCCCGGATGAGCAGTTCTTC. This codes for CASSITIAPRPDEQFF.